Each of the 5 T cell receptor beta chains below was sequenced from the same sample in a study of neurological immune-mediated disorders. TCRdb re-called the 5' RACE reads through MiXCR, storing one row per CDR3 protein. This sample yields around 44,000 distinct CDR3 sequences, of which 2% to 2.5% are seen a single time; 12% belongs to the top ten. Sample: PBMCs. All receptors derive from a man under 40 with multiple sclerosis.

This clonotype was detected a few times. CDR3 sequence reads: CASILVAGGPNEQFF. The CDR3 DNA reads as TGTGCCAGCATCCTCGTAGCGGGAGGGCCGAATGAGCAGTTCTTC. The V gene is TRBV7-2, the J gene TRBJ2-1; 11 positions match TRBD2. Losses at the gene ends were 7 bases for V and 7 bases for J; bases not matched to a gene: 9. CDR3 length equals 15 residues. Germline CDR1 is SGHTA and CDR2 is FQGNSA. Supplemented by reference TRBV7-2 and TRBJ2-1, the full variable domain reads GAGVSQSPSNKVTEKGKDVELRCDPISGHTALYWYRQSLGQGLEFLIYFQGNSAPDKSGLPSDRFSAERTGGSVSTLTIQRTQQEDSAVYLCASILVAGGPNEQFFGPGTRLTVL.

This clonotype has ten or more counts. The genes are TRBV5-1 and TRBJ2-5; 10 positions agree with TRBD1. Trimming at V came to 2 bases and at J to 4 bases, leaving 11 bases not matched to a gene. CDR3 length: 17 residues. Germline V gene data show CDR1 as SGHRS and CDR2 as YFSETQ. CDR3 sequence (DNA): TGCGCCAGCAGCTTTAATACCGGGACAGGGGTTCGAGAGACCCAGTACTTC. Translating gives CASSFNTGTGVRETQYF.

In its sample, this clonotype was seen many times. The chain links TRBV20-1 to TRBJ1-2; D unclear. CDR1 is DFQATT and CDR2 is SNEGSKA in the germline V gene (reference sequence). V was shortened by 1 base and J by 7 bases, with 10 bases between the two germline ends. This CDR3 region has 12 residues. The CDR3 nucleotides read TGCAGTGCTAGAGGAGGGATGAGTGGCTACACCTTC. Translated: CSARGGMSGYTF.

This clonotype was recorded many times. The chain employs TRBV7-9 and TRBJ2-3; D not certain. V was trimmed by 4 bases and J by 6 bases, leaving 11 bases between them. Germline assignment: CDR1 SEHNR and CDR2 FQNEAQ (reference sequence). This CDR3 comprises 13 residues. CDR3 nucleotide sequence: TGTGCCAGCAGCTCCCTAGTGGCCGATACGCAGTATTTT. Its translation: CASSSLVADTQYF.

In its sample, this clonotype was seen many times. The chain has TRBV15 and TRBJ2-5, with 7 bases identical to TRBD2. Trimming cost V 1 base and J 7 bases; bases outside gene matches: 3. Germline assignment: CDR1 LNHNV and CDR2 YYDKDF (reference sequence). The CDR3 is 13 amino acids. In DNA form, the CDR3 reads TGTGCCACCAGCAGAGGACCGGGGGGGACCCAGTACTTC. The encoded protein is CATSRGPGGTQYF.